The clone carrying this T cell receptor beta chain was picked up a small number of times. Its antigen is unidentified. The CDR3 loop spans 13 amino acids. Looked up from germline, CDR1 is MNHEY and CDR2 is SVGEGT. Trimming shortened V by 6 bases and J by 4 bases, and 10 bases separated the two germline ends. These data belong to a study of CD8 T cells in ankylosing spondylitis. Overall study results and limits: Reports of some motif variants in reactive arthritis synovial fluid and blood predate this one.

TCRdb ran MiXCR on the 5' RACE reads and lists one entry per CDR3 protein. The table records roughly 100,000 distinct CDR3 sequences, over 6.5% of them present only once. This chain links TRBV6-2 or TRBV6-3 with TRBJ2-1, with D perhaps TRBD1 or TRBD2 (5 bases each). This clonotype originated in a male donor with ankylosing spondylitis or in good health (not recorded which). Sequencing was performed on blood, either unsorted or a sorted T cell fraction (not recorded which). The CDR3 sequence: CASRGDGYNEQFF. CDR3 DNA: TGTGCCAGCAGGGGGGACGGTTACAATGAGCAGTTCTTC.